This T cell receptor beta chain is drawn from a study of T cell repertoires in cytomegalovirus infection. For the study at large: TCR beta signatures that were public indicated CMV infection and matching HLA type.

This clonotype has a handful of counts. Its antigen remains unknown. Study-level findings and limits: Ex vivo responses were dominated by HLA-C-restricted CMV-specific TCR beta clonotypes. Carriers of CMV and the relevant HLA type were discriminated by public TCR beta frequency.

With 5 bases clipped from V and 5 bases from J, the junction kept 12 bases outside the gene matches. There are 17 residues in the CDR3. In TCRdb, the reads were re-called with MiXCR into one record per CDR3 protein. The data hold about 260,000 distinct CDR3 sequences, with about an eighth observed a single time. The sequence was collected from a human donor in good health (CMV status not recorded). Some clones in this sample may be carry-over from other donors' samples. The V gene is TRBV12-3 or TRBV12-4, the J gene TRBJ2-6; 7 nucleotides agree with TRBD1. The sample consisted of PBMCs. CDR3 region: CASSPHAGGTWANVLTF. CDR3 nucleotide sequence: TGTGCCAGCAGTCCGCATGCAGGGGGTACATGGGCCAACGTCCTGACTTTC.